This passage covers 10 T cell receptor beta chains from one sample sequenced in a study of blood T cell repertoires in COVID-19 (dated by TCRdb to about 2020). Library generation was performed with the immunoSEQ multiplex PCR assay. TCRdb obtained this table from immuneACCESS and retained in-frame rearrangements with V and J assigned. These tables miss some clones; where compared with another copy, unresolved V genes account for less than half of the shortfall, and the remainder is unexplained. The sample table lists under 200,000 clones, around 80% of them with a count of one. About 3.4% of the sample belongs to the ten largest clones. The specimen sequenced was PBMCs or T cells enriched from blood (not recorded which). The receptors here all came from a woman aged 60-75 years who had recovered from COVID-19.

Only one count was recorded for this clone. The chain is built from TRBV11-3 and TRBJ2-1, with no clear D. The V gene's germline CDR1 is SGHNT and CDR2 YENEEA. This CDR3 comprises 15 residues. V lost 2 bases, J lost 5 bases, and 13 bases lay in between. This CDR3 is CASSLSYPRNNEQFF. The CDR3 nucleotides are TGTGCCAGCAGCTTAAGTTATCCCAGGAACAATGAGCAGTTCTTC. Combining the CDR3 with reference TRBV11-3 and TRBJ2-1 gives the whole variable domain EAGVVQSPRYKIIEKKQPVAFWCNPISGHNTLYWYLQNLGQGPELLIRYENEEAVDDSQLPKDRFSAERLKGVDSTLKIQPAELGDSAVYLCASSLSYPRNNEQFFGPGTRLTVL.

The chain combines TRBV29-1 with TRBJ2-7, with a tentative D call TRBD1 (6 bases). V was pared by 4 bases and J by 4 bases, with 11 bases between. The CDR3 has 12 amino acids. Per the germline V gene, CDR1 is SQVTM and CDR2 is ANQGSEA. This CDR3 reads CSVVGTTYEQYF. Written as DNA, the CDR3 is TGCAGCGTTGTCGGGACAACTTACGAGCAGTACTTC.

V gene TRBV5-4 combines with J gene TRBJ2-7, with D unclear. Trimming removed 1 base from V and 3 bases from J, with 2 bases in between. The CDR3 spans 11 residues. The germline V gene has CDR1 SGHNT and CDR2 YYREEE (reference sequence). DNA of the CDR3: TGTGCCAGCAGCTTGTACTACGAGCAGTACTTC. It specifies CASSLYYEQYF.

The DNA for the CDR3 is TGCGCCAGCAGCTTATTGCGGGACGGTGATCTGGCGGGGGCCAACGTCCTGACTTTC. This sequence encodes CASSLLRDGDLAGANVLTF. This chain connects TRBV5-1 to TRBJ2-6; tentative D call: TRBD2 (6 bases). CDR3 length equals 19 residues. CDR1 is SGHRS, CDR2 YFSETQ, per germline. V lost 2 bases to trimming and J lost 4 bases, with 22 bases between them.

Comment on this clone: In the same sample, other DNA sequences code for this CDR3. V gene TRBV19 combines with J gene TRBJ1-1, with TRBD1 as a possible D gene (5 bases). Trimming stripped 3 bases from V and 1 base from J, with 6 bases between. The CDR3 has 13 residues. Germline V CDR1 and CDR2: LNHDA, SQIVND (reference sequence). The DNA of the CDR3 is TGTGCCAGTAGTATCGACAGGAACACTGAAGCTTTCTTT. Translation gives CASSIDRNTEAFF.

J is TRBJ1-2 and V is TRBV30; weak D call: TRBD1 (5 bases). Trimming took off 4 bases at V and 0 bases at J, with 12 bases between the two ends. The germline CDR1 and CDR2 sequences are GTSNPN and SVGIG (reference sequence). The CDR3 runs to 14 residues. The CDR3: CAWTPGGANYGYTF. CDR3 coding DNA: TGTGCCTGGACTCCGGGAGGGGCTAACTATGGCTACACCTTC.

CDR3 loop: CASSRTTGASTEAFF. The CDR3 coding sequence is TGTGCCAGCAGCCGTACGACAGGGGCCAGCACTGAAGCTTTCTTT. The chain is built from TRBV6-5 and TRBJ1-1; 8 bases are a match to TRBD1. This CDR3 is 15 amino acids long. CDR1 and CDR2 from the germline V gene are MNHEY and SVGAGI. Germline trimming cut 6 bases from V and 4 bases from J; bases unmatched to any gene: 10.

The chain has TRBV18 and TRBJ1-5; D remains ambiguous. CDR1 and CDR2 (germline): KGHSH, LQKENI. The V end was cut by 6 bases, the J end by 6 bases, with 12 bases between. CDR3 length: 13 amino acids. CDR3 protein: CASSPTEGQPQHF. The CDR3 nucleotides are TGTGCCAGCTCCCCCACAGAGGGTCAGCCCCAGCATTTT.

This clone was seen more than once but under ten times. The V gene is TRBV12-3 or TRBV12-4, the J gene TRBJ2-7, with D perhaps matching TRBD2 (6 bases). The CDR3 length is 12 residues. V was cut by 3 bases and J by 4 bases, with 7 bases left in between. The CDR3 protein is CASSLAGYEQYF. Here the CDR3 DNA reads TGTGCCAGCAGTTTGGCGGGGTACGAGCAGTACTTC.

Here the CDR3 reads CASSSRTSGGETQYF. In nucleotides, the CDR3 is TGTGCCAGCAGCTCCCGGACTAGCGGGGGGGAGACCCAGTACTTC. The V and J genes are TRBV7-2 and TRBJ2-5; the match to TRBD2 covers 14 bases. CDR3 length: 15 residues. V was clipped by 4 bases and J by 5 bases; unmatched bases: 3. Germline values: CDR1 SGHTA, CDR2 FQGNSA.